This T cell receptor beta chain was documented in a study of T cells in Graves' hyperthyroidism and ophthalmopathy. General study results and limits: The model made its ophthalmopathy prediction, and onset followed a median roughly six months later.

From RNA transcripts, TCR beta CDR3 regions were amplified. A first-round RT-PCR of the TCR CDR3 used the HTBI primer set. TCRdb redid the calling of the multiplex PCR reads with MiXCR, one entry per CDR3 protein. The sample includes approximately 480,000 distinct CDR3 sequences, about 20% of them seen just once. Concerning this clonotype itself: The antigen is unknown.

Calling Graves' hyperthyroidism stable meant ophthalmopathy did not progress within 18 months. Diagnoses used clinical symptoms, serum thyroxine and TRAb, thyroid ultrasound and orbital computed tomography. The V end lost 1 base, the J end lost 6 bases, and 9 bases lay between the germline ends. The CDR3 is 13 residues long. Germline CDR1 and CDR2: SQVTM and ANQGSEA. The source material was blood. The genes are TRBV29-1 and TRBJ2-2; perhaps TRBD1 as D (5 bases). The clonotype was recovered from a man between 18 and 29 years old with Graves' hyperthyroidism. The CDR3 nucleotides are TGCAGCGTTGAAGCGCAGGGTTCCGGGGAGCTGTTTTTT. The encoded protein is CSVEAQGSGELFF.